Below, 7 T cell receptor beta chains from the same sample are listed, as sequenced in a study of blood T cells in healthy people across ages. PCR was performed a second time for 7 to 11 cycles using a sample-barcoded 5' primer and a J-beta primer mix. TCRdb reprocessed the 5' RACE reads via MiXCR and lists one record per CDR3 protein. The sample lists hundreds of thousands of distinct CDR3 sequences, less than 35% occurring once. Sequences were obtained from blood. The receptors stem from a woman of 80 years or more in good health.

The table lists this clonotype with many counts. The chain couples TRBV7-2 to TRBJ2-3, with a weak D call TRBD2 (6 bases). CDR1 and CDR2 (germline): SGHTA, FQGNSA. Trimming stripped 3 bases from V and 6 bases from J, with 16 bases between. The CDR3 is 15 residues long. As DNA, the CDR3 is TGTGCCAGCAGCTTGGTTCAGGGTGGGGGGGATACGCAGTATTTT. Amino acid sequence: CASSLVQGGGDTQYF. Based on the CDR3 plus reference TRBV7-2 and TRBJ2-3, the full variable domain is GAGVSQSPSNKVTEKGKDVELRCDPISGHTALYWYRQSLGQGLEFLIYFQGNSAPDKSGLPSDRFSAERTGGSVSTLTIQRTQQEDSAVYLCASSLVQGGGDTQYFGPGTRLTVL.

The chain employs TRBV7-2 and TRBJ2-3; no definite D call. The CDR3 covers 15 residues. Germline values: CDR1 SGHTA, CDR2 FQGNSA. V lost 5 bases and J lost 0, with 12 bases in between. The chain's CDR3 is CASSPRSLSTDTQYF. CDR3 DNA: TGTGCCAGCAGCCCCCGGTCCTTGAGCACAGATACGCAGTATTTT.

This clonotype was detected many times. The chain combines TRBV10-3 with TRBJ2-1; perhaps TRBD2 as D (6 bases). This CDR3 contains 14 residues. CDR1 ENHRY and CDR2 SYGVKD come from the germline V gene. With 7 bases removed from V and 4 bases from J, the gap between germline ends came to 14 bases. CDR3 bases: TGTGCCATCAAAAACCCCGGGACTTACAATGAGCAGTTCTTC. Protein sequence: CAIKNPGTYNEQFF.

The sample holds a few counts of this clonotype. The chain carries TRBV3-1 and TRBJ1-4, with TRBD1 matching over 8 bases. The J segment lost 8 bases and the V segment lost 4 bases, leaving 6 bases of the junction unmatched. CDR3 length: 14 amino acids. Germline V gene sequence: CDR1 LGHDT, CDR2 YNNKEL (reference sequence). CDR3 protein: CASSPGQGEEKLFF. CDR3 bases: TGTGCCAGCAGCCCTGGACAGGGAGAGGAAAAACTGTTTTTT.

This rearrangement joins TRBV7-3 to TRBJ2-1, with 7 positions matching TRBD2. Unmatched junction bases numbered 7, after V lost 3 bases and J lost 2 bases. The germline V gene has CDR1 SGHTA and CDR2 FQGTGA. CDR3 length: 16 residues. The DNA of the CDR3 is TGTGCCAGCAGCTTCATTAGCGGGTCTACCTACAATGAGCAGTTCTTC. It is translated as CASSFISGSTYNEQFF. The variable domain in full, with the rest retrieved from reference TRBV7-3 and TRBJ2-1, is GAGVSQTPSNKVTEKGKYVELRCDPISGHTALYWYRQSLGQGPEFLIYFQGTGAADDSGLPNDRFFAVRPEGSVSTLKIQRTERGDSAVYLCASSFISGSTYNEQFFGPGTRLTVL.

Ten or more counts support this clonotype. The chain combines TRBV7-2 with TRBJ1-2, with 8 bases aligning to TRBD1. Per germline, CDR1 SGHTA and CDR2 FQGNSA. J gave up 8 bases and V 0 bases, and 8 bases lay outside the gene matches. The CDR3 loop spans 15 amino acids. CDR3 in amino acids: CASSLAPQGARGYTF. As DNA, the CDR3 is TGTGCCAGCAGCTTAGCGCCTCAGGGGGCGCGGGGCTACACCTTC.

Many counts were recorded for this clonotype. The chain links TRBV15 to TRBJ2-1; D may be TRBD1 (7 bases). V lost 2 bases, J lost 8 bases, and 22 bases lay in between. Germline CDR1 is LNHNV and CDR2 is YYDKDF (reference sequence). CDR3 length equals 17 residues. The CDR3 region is CATSRPGRAGGSDEQFF. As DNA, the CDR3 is TGTGCCACCAGCAGACCAGGACGAGCAGGGGGGAGTGATGAGCAGTTCTTC. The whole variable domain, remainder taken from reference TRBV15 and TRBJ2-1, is DAMVIQNPRYQVTQFGKPVTLSCSQTLNHNVMYWYQQKSSQAPKLLFHYYDKDFNNEADTPDNFQSRRPNTSFCFLDIRSPGLGDTAMYLCATSRPGRAGGSDEQFFGPGTRLTVL.